A selection of T cell receptor beta chains follows, all from one sample in a study of blood T cells in healthy people across ages. MiXCR, run by TCRdb on the 5' RACE reads, gives a single entry per CDR3 protein. The repertoire holds more than 1.4 million distinct CDR3 sequences, with approximately 42% as singletons. Sample: blood. The receptor set was obtained from a woman aged 18-30 years in good health. The CDR3 runs from the conserved cysteine through the conserved F or W. The D gene is left open where the match is weak. Some rows mark clone size as missing; the rest say once, few, many or name a class of expanded clone.

D gene,clone size,J gene,V gene,CDR3 DNA,CDR3 protein
-,-,TRBJ1-6,TRBV3-1,TGTGCCAGCAGCCAAGAGGCAGTTCGTTCACCCCTCCACTTT,CASSQEAVRSPLHF
TRBD1,few,TRBJ2-7,TRBV5-1,TGCGCCAGCAGCTCTAAACGACAGGGCTCAAGCTCCTACGAGCAGTACTTC,CASSSKRQGSSSYEQYF
-,few,TRBJ1-5,TRBV3-1,TGTGCCAGCAGCCAGTCCGGGGTAAATCAGCCCCAGCATTTT,CASSQSGVNQPQHF
-,few,TRBJ2-3,TRBV5-5,TGTGCCAGCAGCTTGGAGGCTGAGCGGATCACAGATACGCAGTATTTT,CASSLEAERITDTQYF
-,-,TRBJ2-7,TRBV4-2,TGTGCCAGCAGCCAAGAGCGGTACGAGCAGTACTTC,CASSQERYEQYF
TRBD2,-,TRBJ2-3,TRBV24-1,TGTGCCACCAGTTCCCGGACTAGCGGGACCCCAGATACGCAGTATTTT,CATSSRTSGTPDTQYF
-,few,TRBJ2-3,TRBV5-1,TGCGCCAGCAGCTTGGGAGACCTCACAGATACGCAGTATTTT,CASSLGDLTDTQYF
TRBD1,-,TRBJ1-2,TRBV15,TGTGCCACCGCGGGACAGGCCTATGGCTACACCTTC,CATAGQAYGYTF
-,-,TRBJ2-5,TRBV18,TGTGCCAGCTCACCACAGCCAGAAAGTAGATCCAATGAGCAGTACTTC,CASSPQPESRSNEQYF
-,-,TRBJ2-7,TRBV5-1,TGCGCCAGCAGCTCCCAACCCGGGATAACCTACGAGCAGTACTTC,CASSSQPGITYEQYF
TRBD2,few,TRBJ2-7,TRBV20-1,TGCAGTGCTAGAGATTTGAGCGGGAGCTACGAGCAGTACTTC,CSARDLSGSYEQYF
TRBD2,-,TRBJ2-1,TRBV20-1,TGCAGTGCTAGAGACCGAGCGGGAGGGCCGCCCTACAATGAGCAGTTCTTC,CSARDRAGGPPYNEQFF
-,-,TRBJ2-5,TRBV11-2,TGTGCCAGCAACCAGGACAGCCTCAGGGCTAAGGCCCAGTACTTC,CASNQDSLRAKAQYF
TRBD2,-,TRBJ2-3,TRBV7-2,TGTGCCAGCAGCTTAGTCGGGGGGGTGGCAGATACGCAGTATTTT,CASSLVGGVADTQYF
TRBD1,-,TRBJ1-5,TRBV6-5,TGTGCCAGCAGCTTTCAGGGGGCAGATCAGCCCCAGCATTTT,CASSFQGADQPQHF
TRBD1,-,TRBJ1-4,TRBV12-3/TRBV12-4,TGTGCCAGCAGTTTGTCAGGGGGCAACGAAAAACTGTTTTTT,CASSLSGGNEKLFF
-,-,TRBJ1-2,TRBV9,TGTGCCAGCAGCGTAAACAGAAACCATGGCTACACCTTC,CASSVNRNHGYTF
-,-,TRBJ1-4,TRBV11-2,TGTGCCAGCAGTTGGGGACGGGACACCCTCGAAGAAAAACTGTTTTTT,CASSWGRDTLEEKLFF
-,-,TRBJ2-7,TRBV6-6,TGTGCCAGCAGTTATGGGGGGCGCGGGTATGAGCAGTACTTC,CASSYGGRGYEQYF
-,few,TRBJ1-2,TRBV28,TGTGCCAGCAGTTTCCTCGCCGGGCGCTATGGCTACACCTTC,CASSFLAGRYGYTF
TRBD1,many,TRBJ2-1,TRBV29-1,TGCAGCGGGGACAGACTCTACAATGAGCAGTTCTTC,CSGDRLYNEQFF
-,few,TRBJ2-7,TRBV12-3/TRBV12-4,TGTGCCAGCGGCTCGACAGTTCCCTACGAGCAGTACTTC,CASGSTVPYEQYF
TRBD1,-,TRBJ1-5,TRBV2,TGTGCCAGCAGTGAGGGACAGTTCAATCAGCCTCAGCATTTT,CASSEGQFNQPQHF
TRBD2,-,TRBJ2-3,TRBV28,TGTGCCAGCAGTTTATGGCGGGAGGCCCCGGTCCTCACAGATACGCTGTATTTT,CASSLWREAPVLTDTLYF
TRBD2,few,TRBJ2-1,TRBV25-1,TGTGCCAGCAGTGGGGTCGCGGGAGCGGCGGATGAGCAGTTCTTC,CASSGVAGAADEQFF
-,many,TRBJ2-1,TRBV5-1,TGCGCCAGCAGCTTGGCTAGCGTCTACAATGAGCAGTTCTTC,CASSLASVYNEQFF
-,-,TRBJ2-7,TRBV20-1,TGCAGTGCTAGAGACGGGACCGCTAGACTCTCCTACGAGCAGTACTTC,CSARDGTARLSYEQYF